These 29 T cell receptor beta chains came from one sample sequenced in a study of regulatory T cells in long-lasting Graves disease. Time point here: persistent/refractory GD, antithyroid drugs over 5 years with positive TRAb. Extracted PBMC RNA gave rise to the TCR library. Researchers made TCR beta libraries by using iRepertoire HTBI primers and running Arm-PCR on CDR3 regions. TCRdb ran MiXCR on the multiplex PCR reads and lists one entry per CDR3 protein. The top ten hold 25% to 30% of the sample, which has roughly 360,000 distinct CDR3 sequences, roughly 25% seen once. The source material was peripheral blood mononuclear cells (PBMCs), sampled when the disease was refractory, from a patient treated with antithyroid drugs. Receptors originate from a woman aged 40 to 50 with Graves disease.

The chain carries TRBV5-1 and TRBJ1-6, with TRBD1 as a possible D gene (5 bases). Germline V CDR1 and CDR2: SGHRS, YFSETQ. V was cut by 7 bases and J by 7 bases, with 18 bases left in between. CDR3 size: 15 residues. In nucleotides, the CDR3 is TGCGCCAGCTCGACGACCAGGGTAGGAAATTCACCCCTCCACTTT. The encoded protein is CASSTTRVGNSPLHF. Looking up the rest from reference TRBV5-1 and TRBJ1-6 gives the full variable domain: KAGVTQTPRYLIKTRGQQVTLSCSPISGHRSVSWYQQTPGQGLQFLFEYFSETQRNKGNFPGRFSGRQFSNSRSEMNVSTLELGDSALYLCASSTTRVGNSPLHFGNGTRLTVT.

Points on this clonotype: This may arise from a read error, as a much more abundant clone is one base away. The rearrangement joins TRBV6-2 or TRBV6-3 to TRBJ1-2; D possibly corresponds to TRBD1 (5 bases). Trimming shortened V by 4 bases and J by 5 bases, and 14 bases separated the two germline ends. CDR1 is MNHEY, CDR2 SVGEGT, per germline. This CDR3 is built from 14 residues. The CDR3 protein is CASSFVGKGYGYTF. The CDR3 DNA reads TGTGCCAGCAGTTTTGTAGGGAAGGGGTATGGCTACACCTTC.

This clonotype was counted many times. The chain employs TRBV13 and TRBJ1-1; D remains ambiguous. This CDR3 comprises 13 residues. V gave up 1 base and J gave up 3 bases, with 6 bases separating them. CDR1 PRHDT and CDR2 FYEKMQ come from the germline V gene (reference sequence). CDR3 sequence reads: CASSLAVDTEAFF. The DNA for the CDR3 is TGTGCCAGCAGCTTAGCGGTCGACACTGAAGCTTTCTTT.

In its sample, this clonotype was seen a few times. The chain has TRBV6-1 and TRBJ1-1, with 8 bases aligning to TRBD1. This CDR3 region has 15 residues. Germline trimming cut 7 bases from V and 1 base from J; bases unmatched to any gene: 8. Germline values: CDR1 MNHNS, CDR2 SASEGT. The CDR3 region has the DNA TGTGCCAGCACTAAACAGGGGGTAACGAACACTGAAGCTTTCTTT. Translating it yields CASTKQGVTNTEAFF.

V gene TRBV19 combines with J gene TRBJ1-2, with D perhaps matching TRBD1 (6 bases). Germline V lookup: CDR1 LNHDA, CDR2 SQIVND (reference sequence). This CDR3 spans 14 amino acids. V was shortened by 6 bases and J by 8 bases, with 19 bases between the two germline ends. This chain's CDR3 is CASRQGADNGGYTF. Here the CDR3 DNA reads TGTGCCAGTAGACAGGGCGCGGACAATGGGGGCTACACCTTC.

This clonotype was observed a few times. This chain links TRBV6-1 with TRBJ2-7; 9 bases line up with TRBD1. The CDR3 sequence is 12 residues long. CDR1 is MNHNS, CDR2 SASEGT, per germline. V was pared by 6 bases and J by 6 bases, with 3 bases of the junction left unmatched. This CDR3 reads CASRTTGGEQYF. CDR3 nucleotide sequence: TGTGCCAGCAGGACGACAGGGGGCGAGCAGTACTTC.

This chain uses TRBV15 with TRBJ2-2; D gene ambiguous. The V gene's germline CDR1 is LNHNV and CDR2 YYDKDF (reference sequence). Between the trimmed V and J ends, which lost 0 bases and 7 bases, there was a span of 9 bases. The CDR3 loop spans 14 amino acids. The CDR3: CATSRDLSSGELFF. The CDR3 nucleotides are TGTGCCACCAGCAGAGATTTGAGTAGCGGGGAGCTGTTTTTT.

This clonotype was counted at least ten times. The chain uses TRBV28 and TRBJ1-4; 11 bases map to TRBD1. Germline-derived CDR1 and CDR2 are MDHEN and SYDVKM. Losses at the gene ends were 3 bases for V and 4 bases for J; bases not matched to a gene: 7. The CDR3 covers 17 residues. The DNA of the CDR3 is TGTGCCAGCAGTTTTCTAGGACAGGGGGCAGATAATGAAAAACTGTTTTTT. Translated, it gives CASSFLGQGADNEKLFF.

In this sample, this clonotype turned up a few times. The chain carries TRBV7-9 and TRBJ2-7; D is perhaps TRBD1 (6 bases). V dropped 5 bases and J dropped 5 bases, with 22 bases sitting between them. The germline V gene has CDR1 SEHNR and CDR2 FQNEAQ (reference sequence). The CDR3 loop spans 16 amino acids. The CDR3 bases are TGTGCCAGCAGCCCCCCCGGTGACTCGAGGGGGAACGAGCAGTACTTC. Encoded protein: CASSPPGDSRGNEQYF.

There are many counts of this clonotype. CDR3 DNA sequence: TGTGCCAGCAGCTCACCGGACAGGGAGGGCGAAAAACTGTTTTTT. This translates into CASSSPDREGEKLFF. The V and J genes are TRBV7-9 and TRBJ1-4; 8 nucleotides agree with TRBD1. Germline loops: CDR1 SEHNR, CDR2 FQNEAQ (reference sequence). The CDR3 spans 15 residues. The ends lost 4 bases at V and 8 bases at J; junction bases unmatched: 9.

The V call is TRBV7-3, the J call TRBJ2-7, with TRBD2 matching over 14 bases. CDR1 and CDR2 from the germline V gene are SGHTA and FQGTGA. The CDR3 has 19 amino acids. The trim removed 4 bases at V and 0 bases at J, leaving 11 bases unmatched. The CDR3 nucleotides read TGTGCCAGCAGCTCCGGCGGGACTAGCGGGAGCAGAAACTCCTACGAGCAGTACTTC. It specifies CASSSGGTSGSRNSYEQYF. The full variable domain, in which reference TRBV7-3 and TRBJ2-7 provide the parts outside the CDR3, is GAGVSQTPSNKVTEKGKYVELRCDPISGHTALYWYRQSLGQGPEFLIYFQGTGAADDSGLPNDRFFAVRPEGSVSTLKIQRTERGDSAVYLCASSSGGTSGSRNSYEQYFGPGTRLTVT.

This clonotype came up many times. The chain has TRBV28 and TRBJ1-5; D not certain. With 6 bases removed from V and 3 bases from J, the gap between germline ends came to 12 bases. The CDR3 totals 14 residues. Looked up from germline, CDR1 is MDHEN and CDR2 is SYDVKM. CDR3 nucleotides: TGTGCCAGCAGGGTCGACCCTAACAATCAGCCCCAGCATTTT. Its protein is CASRVDPNNQPQHF.

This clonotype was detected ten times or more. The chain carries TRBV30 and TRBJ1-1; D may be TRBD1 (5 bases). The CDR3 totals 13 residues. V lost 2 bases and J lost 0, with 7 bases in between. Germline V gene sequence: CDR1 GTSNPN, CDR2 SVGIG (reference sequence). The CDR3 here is CAWSSGLNTEAFF. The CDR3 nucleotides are TGTGCCTGGAGTTCAGGGTTGAACACTGAAGCTTTCTTT.

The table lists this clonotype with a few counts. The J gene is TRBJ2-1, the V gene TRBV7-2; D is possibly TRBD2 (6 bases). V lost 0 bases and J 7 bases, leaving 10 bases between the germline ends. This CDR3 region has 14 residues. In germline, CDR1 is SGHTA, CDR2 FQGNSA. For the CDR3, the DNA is TGTGCCAGCAGCTTAGCCGTCGGGGGAAATGAGCAGTTCTTC. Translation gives CASSLAVGGNEQFF. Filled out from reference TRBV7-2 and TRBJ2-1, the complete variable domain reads GAGVSQSPSNKVTEKGKDVELRCDPISGHTALYWYRQSLGQGLEFLIYFQGNSAPDKSGLPSDRFSAERTGGSVSTLTIQRTQQEDSAVYLCASSLAVGGNEQFFGPGTRLTVL.

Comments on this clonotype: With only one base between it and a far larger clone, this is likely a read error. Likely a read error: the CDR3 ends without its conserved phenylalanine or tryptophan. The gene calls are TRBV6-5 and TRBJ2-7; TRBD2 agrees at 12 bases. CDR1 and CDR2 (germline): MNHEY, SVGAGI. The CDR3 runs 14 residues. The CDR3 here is CASSLAGGPYEQYL. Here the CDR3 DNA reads TGCGCCAGCAGTCTAGCGGGAGGGCCCTACGAGCAGTACCTC.

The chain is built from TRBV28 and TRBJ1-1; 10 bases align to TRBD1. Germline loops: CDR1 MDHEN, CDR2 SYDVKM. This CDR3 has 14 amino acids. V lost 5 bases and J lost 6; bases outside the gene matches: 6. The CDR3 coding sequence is TGTGCCAGCAGTCTGACCGGACAGGGGGCTGAAGCTTTCTTT. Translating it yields CASSLTGQGAEAFF.

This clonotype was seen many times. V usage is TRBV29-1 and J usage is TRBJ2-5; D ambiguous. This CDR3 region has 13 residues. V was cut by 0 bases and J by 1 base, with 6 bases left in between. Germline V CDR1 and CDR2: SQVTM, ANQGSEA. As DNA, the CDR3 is TGCAGCGTTGAAGATCGGCCCCAAGAGACCCAGTACTTC. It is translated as CSVEDRPQETQYF. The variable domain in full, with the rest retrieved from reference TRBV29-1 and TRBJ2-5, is SAVISQKPSRDICQRGTSLTIQCQVDSQVTMMFWYRQQPGQSLTLIATANQGSEATYESGFVIDKFPISRPNLTFSTLTVSNMSPEDSSIYLCSVEDRPQETQYFGPGTRLLVL.

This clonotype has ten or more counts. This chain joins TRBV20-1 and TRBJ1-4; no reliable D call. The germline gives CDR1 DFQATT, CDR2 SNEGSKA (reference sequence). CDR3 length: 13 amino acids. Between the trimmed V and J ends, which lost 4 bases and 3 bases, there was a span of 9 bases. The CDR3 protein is CSAIWRSNEKLFF. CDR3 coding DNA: TGCAGTGCTATCTGGAGGTCTAATGAAAAACTGTTTTTT.

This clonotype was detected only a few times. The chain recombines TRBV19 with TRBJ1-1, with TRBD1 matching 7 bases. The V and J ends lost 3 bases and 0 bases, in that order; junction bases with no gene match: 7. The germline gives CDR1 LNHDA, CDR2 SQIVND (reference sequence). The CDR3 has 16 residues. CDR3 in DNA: TGTGCCAGTAGTATGCGACAGGGCCCGATGAACACTGAAGCTTTCTTT. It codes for CASSMRQGPMNTEAFF.

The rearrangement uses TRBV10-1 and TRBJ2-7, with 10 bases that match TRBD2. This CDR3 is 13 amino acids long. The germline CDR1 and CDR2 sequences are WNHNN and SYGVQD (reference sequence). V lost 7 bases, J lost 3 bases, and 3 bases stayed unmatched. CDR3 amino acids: CASILAGDYEQYF. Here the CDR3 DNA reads TGCGCCAGCATCCTAGCGGGGGACTACGAGCAGTACTTC.

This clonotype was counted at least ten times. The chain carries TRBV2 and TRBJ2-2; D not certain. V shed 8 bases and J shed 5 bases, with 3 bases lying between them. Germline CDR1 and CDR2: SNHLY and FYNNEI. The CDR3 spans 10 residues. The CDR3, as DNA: TGTGCCAGCCGGACCGGGGAGCTGTTTTTT. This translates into CASRTGELFF.

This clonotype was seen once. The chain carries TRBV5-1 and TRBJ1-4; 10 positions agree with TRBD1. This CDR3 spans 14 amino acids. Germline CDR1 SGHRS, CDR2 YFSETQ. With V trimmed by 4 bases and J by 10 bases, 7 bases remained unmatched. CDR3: CASSPRDRGGKLFF. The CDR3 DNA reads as TGCGCCAGCAGCCCCCGGGACAGGGGAGGAAAACTGTTTTTT.

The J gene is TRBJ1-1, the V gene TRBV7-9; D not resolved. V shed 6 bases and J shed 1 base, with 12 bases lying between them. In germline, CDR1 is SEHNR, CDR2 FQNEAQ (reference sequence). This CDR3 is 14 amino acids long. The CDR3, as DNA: TGTGCCAGCAGACTCGACGGAGCGAACACTGAAGCTTTCTTT. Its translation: CASRLDGANTEAFF.

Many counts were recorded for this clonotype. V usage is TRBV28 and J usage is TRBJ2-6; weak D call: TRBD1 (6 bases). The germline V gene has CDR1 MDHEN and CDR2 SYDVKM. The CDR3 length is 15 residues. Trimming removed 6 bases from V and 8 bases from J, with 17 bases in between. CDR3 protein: CASSHTAGTTNVLTF. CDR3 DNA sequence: TGTGCCAGCAGCCACACCGCCGGGACAACCAACGTCCTGACTTTC.

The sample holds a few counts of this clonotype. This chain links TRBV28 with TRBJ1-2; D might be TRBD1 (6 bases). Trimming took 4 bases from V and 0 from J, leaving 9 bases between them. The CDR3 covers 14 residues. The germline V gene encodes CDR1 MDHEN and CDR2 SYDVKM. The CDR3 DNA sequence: TGTGCCAGCAGTTCCGACAGGCCTAACTATGGCTACACCTTC. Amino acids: CASSSDRPNYGYTF.

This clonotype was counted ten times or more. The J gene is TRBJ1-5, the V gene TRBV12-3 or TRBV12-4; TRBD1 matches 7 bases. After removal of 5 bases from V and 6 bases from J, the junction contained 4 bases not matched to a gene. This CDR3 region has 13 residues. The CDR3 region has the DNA TGTGCCAGCAGTCTCGACAGGGTTCAGCCCCAGCATTTT. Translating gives CASSLDRVQPQHF.

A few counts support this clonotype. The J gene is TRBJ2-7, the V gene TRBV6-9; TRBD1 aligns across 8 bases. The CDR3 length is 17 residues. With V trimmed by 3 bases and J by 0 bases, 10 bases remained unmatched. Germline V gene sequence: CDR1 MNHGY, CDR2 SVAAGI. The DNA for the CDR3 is TGTGCCAGCAGTTACGGGACAGGAGGCCTTAGCTCCTACGAGCAGTACTTC. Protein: CASSYGTGGLSSYEQYF.

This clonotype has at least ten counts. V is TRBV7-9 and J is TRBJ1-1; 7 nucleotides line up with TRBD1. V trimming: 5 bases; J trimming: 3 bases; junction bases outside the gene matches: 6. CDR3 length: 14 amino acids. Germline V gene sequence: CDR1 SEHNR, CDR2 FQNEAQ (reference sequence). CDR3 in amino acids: CASSPGQRDTEAFF. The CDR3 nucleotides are TGTGCCAGCAGCCCGGGACAGCGGGACACTGAAGCTTTCTTT.

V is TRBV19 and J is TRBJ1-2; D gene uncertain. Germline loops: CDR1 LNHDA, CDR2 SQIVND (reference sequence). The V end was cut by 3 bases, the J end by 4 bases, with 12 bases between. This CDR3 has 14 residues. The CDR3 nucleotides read TGTGCCAGTAGTATTGGACCAAACATCTATGGCTACACCTTC. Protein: CASSIGPNIYGYTF.